This T cell receptor beta chain emerged from a study of T cell responses to AZD1222 COVID-19 vaccine. In the case of this clone: Its antigen is undetermined.

Here immunoSEQ multiplex PCR was the method, and the copy in TCRdb shows in-frame clones only, minus some. The sample carries 70,000 to 90,000 clones, around 90% recorded once. This CDR3 comprises 17 residues. Germline assignment: CDR1 PRHDT and CDR2 FYEKMQ (reference sequence). The V gene lost 1 base and the J gene lost 0 bases, with 13 bases spanning the gap. General observations from the study: Spike-specific TCR breadth and depth rose after two AZD1222 doses.

The clonotype was recovered from an adult who received the AZD1222 COVID-19 vaccine. The chain links TRBV13 to TRBJ1-5; D may be TRBD1 (5 bases). Sequenced here: peripheral blood, sampled 28 days after the second AZD1222 dose. The CDR3 loop is CASSLVREVGSNQPQHF. The CDR3 DNA follows: TGTGCCAGCAGCTTAGTCAGGGAAGTGGGTAGCAATCAGCCCCAGCATTTT.